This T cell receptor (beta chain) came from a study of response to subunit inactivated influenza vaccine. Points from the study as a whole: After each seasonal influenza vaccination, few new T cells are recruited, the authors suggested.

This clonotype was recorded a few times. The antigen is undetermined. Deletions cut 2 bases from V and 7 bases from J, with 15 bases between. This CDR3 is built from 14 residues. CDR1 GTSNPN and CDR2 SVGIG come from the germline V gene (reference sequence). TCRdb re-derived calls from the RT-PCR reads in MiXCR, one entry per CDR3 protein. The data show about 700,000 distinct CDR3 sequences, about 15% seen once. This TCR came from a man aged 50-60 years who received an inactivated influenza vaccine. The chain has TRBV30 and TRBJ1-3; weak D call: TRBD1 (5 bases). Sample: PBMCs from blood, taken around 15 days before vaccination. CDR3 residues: CAWSRGSGVNTIYF. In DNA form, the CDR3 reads TGTGCCTGGAGTAGGGGCTCCGGTGTCAACACCATATATTTT.